This TCR beta chain was documented in a study of response to subunit inactivated influenza vaccine. From the RT-PCR reads, TCRdb called clonotypes with MiXCR, one entry per CDR3 protein. The sample holds 490,000 or so distinct CDR3 sequences, about 7.6% seen once. Germline trimming cut 8 bases from V and 0 bases from J; bases unmatched to any gene: 7. Germline loops: CDR1 DFQATT, CDR2 SNEGSKA (reference sequence). The CDR3 has 13 amino acids. The sequencing used PBMCs from blood, collected less than 30 months after vaccination. This TCR was recovered from a man aged 45 to 75 who received an inactivated influenza vaccine. The chain recombines TRBV20-1 with TRBJ2-7; TRBD2 aligns across 7 bases. CDR3 sequence reads: CSFGAGSSYEQYF. The DNA for the CDR3 is TGCAGTTTCGGAGCGGGGAGCTCCTACGAGCAGTACTTC.